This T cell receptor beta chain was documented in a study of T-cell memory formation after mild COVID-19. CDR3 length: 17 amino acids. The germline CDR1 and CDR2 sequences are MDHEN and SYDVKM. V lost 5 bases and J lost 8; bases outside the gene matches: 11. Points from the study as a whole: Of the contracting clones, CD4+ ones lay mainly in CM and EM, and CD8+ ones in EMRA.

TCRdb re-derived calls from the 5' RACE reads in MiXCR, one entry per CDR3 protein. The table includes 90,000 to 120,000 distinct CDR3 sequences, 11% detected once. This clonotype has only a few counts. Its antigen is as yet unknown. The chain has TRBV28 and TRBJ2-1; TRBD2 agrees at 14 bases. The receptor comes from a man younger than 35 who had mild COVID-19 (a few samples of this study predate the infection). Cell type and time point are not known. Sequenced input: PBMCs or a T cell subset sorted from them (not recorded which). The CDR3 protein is CASSTIRLAGGPDEQFF. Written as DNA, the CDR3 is TGTGCCAGCAGTACGATCCGACTAGCGGGGGGGCCGGATGAGCAGTTCTTC.